Listed below are T cell receptor beta chains from one sample, sequenced in a study of T cells after yellow fever vaccination. TCRdb reanalysed the 5' RACE reads using MiXCR and keeps one entry per CDR3 protein. The sample contains approximately 85,000 distinct CDR3 sequences, 13% of which appear only once. Sequences were derived from CD8+ T cells not binding an NS4B(214-222) dextramer, sorted from PBMCs, sampled roughly 20 days after the first yellow fever vaccination. The receptors here all came from a man younger than 35 who received the YFV17D yellow fever vaccine. Each CDR3 is given without its conserved first and last residue. Clone size is stated in some rows and not others, as once, few, many or a class when expanded.

V: TRBV29-1
size: .
J: TRBJ2-2
CDR3: SGTEENTGELF

V: TRBV5-1
size: .
J: TRBJ2-3
CDR3: ASSLLQQFTDTQY

V: TRBV19
size: .
J: TRBJ2-1
CDR3: ASSILSGGTNEQF

V: TRBV12-3/TRBV12-4
size: few
J: TRBJ2-5
CDR3: ASSLSLEETQY

V: TRBV6-5
size: .
J: TRBJ1-2
CDR3: ASSFPGADWEGYT

V: TRBV27
size: .
J: TRBJ2-1
CDR3: ASMERGNEQF

V: TRBV5-3
size: .
J: TRBJ2-7
CDR3: AMSPGLLGGYEQY

V: TRBV12-3/TRBV12-4
size: .
J: TRBJ2-7
CDR3: ASSSGGGWQY

V: TRBV5-6
size: .
J: TRBJ1-5
CDR3: ASSGWNVGQPQH

V: TRBV5-6
size: .
J: TRBJ2-5
CDR3: ASSLVGQETQY

V: TRBV13
size: few
J: TRBJ2-6
CDR3: ASSLDSGGAGANVLT

V: TRBV11-1
size: .
J: TRBJ2-1
CDR3: ASNLWGAATFFLSPTMSSS

V: TRBV29-1
size: few
J: TRBJ2-7
CDR3: SVEDPGTAYEQY

V: TRBV4-3
size: .
J: TRBJ2-2
CDR3: ASSQGQGISGVGELF

V: TRBV12-3/TRBV12-4
size: .
J: TRBJ2-5
CDR3: ASSSGTGLSGQETQY

V: TRBV6-1
size: .
J: TRBJ2-1
CDR3: ASSPELGRVSEQF

V: TRBV5-1
size: few
J: TRBJ2-1
CDR3: ASSRTSGGAAAYNEQF

V: TRBV7-8
size: .
J: TRBJ2-5
CDR3: ASSLAGASVMGETQY